These T cell receptor beta chains were read from a single sample in a study of patients and donors after allogeneic stem cell transplantation. TCRdb independently ran MiXCR on the RT-PCR reads; one entry per CDR3 protein. The sample lists fewer than 250,000 distinct CDR3 sequences, roughly 15% occurring once. Sequencing was performed on blood, either unsorted or a sorted T cell fraction (not recorded which). The receptors originated from a human donor who was either an allogeneic HSCT recipient or a stem cell or donor lymphocyte infusion donor (not recorded which). It is not recorded whose cells these are; they may come from a transplant donor. Both conserved end residues are part of each CDR3. Each record gives: D gene, V gene, J gene, clone size, CDR3 DNA, CDR3 protein. The D gene is left open where the match is weak. For some rows the clone size is stated as once, few or many, or as a class when expanded; others skip it.

NA,TRBV30,TRBJ1-1,once,TGTGCCTGGGACCAGGGAAAGAACACTGAAGCTTTCTTT,CAWDQGKNTEAFF
NA,TRBV11-2,TRBJ2-6,NA,TGTGCCAGCAGCTTACAGGCACTCGAGGGGGCCAACGTCCTGACTTTC,CASSLQALEGANVLTF
TRBD2,TRBV4-2,TRBJ2-5,NA,TGTGCCAGCAGCCAAGCACAACGAGCGGGAGGGCGAGGAGAGACCCAGTACTTC,CASSQAQRAGGRGETQYF
NA,TRBV12-3/TRBV12-4,TRBJ1-5,NA,TGTGCCAGCAGTCCCCAGAAGATCAATCAGCCCCAGCATTTT,CASSPQKINQPQHF
NA,TRBV12-3/TRBV12-4,TRBJ1-2,few,TGTGCCAGCACCAAAGAAGGTTCTCCTCGGGGTTACACCTTC,CASTKEGSPRGYTF
NA,TRBV6-4,TRBJ2-4,many,TGTGCCAGCAGTGTGGGCATCGACGGCAAAAACATTCAGTACTTC,CASSVGIDGKNIQYF
NA,TRBV5-1,TRBJ2-3,many,TGCGCCAGCCTCCCAACTAGAGACTCATCATCTACGCAGTATTTT,CASLPTRDSSSTQYF
TRBD1,TRBV6-1,TRBJ1-2,many,TGTGCCAGCAGACCACAGGGGGCAAACAACTATGGCTACACCTTC,CASRPQGANNYGYTF
TRBD1,TRBV2,TRBJ1-4,few,TGTGCCAGCAGAGATTACAGGGGCCGCTTCTCAGAAAAACTGTTTTTT,CASRDYRGRFSEKLFF
TRBD1,TRBV7-6,TRBJ2-7,NA,TGTGCCAGCAGCGCCAACAGGGGGCGAGGCGAGCAGTACTTC,CASSANRGRGEQYF
TRBD1,TRBV4-3,TRBJ1-4,few,TGCGCCAGCAGTCGCGGACCCGGGACAGTTAATGAAAAACTGTTTTTT,CASSRGPGTVNEKLFF
NA,TRBV7-2,TRBJ2-3,many,TGTGCCAGCAGCCTCCCGAATCTTCCGGGGTCAGATACGCAGTATTTT,CASSLPNLPGSDTQYF
TRBD1,TRBV9,TRBJ1-4,NA,TGTGCCAGCAGCGTACAAACAGGGGGAAATGAAAAACTGTTTTTT,CASSVQTGGNEKLFF
NA,TRBV18,TRBJ1-1,NA,TGTGCCAGCTCAGGGGAACAGCGCACTGAAGCTTTCTTT,CASSGEQRTEAFF
TRBD1,TRBV12-3/TRBV12-4,TRBJ1-1,many,TGTGCCAGCAGAACAGGGGGGAAAAAGCTTTTCTTT,CASRTGGKKLFF
NA,TRBV6-5,TRBJ1-1,few,TGTGCCAGCAGCCACACCGGATCTGAAGCTTTCTTT,CASSHTGSEAFF
NA,TRBV20-1,TRBJ1-3,few,TGCAGTGCTAGAGATTTCCAGGGAAGAGGTGGAAACACCATATATTTT,CSARDFQGRGGNTIYF
TRBD2,TRBV29-1,TRBJ2-5,many,TGCAGCGCCATGGGACTAGCGGGGGGATACCAAGAGACCCAGTACTTC,CSAMGLAGGYQETQYF
NA,TRBV9,TRBJ1-1,NA,TGTGCCAGCAGCACGAGAATGAACACTGAAGCTTTCTTT,CASSTRMNTEAFF
TRBD1,TRBV20-1,TRBJ2-3,many,TGCAGTGCTCAAGACACAGGGGGTAAAGATACGCAGTATTTT,CSAQDTGGKDTQYF
NA,TRBV7-6,TRBJ1-1,few,TGTGCCAGCAGCTTAGAGACCCAAAATACTGAAGCTTTCTTT,CASSLETQNTEAFF
NA,TRBV3-1,TRBJ1-1,NA,TGTGCCAGCAGCCAATTCCGGCCTCCGGAAGCTTTCTTT,CASSQFRPPEAFF
TRBD1,TRBV18,TRBJ2-7,NA,TGTGCCAGCTCACGGACGGGACAGGGAAAGTACGAGCAGTACTTC,CASSRTGQGKYEQYF
NA,TRBV10-3,TRBJ1-2,few,TGTGCCATCAGGAGACAGGACTCTAACTATGGCTACACCTTC,CAIRRQDSNYGYTF